This entry lists 8 T cell receptor beta chains sequenced from one sample in a study of cytomegalovirus exposure and HLA in healthy donors. A multiplex PCR was run with 60 Vbeta primers and 13 Jbeta primers. Method: immunoSEQ multiplex PCR; TCRdb's copy keeps in-frame clones and lacks some. The sample has some 140,000 clones, 70% to 90% seen once; the top ten hold 1.5%. The specimen was PBMCs. The origin of the receptors is a man in his forties in good health and CMV-seronegative.

This chain connects TRBV11-2 to TRBJ2-6, with unresolved D. This CDR3 spans 13 amino acids. Germline CDR1 and CDR2: SGHAT and FQNNGV. Trimming pared 5 bases from V and 0 bases from J, leaving 2 bases between. CDR3: CASSLSGANVLTF. Here the CDR3 DNA reads TGTGCCAGCAGCCTCTCTGGGGCCAACGTCCTGACTTTC.

The chain couples TRBV27 to TRBJ2-5; TRBD1 matches 9 bases. TRBJ2-7 matches the DNA end more closely, so the J call is doubtful. CDR3 length equals 16 residues. Germline V gives CDR1 MNHEY, CDR2 SMNVEV (reference sequence). The CDR3 DNA reads TGTGCCAGCAGCCCGATGTGGGGGACAGGGATCTACGAGCAGTACTTC. This encodes CASSPMWGTGIYEQYF.

This sequence joins TRBV5-4 and TRBJ2-3; a possible D gene is TRBD1 (5 bases). Germline V gives CDR1 SGHNT, CDR2 YYREEE (reference sequence). This CDR3 has 15 amino acids. The ends were cut back, 0 bases at V and 3 bases at J, with 11 bases in the middle. For the CDR3, the DNA is TGTGCCAGCAGCTTGGGCCAGGGAAGGACAGATACGCAGTATTTT. Its protein is CASSLGQGRTDTQYF.

The genes are TRBV5-1 and TRBJ1-1; 7 bases are shared with TRBD1. The length of the CDR3 is 16 residues. Trimming removed 3 bases from V and 2 bases from J; junction bases left unmatched: 10. Per the germline V gene, CDR1 is SGHRS and CDR2 is YFSETQ. The CDR3, as DNA: TGCGCCAGCAGCTCCAGGGACAGTGGGGCTAACACTGAAGCTTTCTTT. It yields the protein CASSSRDSGANTEAFF.

V and J are TRBV4-3 and TRBJ2-7, with 9 bases aligning to TRBD2. The CDR3 contains 16 residues. V lost 0 bases and J lost 4; bases outside the gene matches: 7. In germline, CDR1 is LGHNA, CDR2 YSLEER. Here the CDR3 DNA reads TGCGCCAGCAGCCAAGATCGTTTTAGCGGGAGTTACGAGCAGTACTTC. Translated: CASSQDRFSGSYEQYF.

The chain carries TRBV11-2 and TRBJ2-5, with D possibly matching TRBD1 (6 bases). Looked up from germline, CDR1 is SGHAT and CDR2 is FQNNGV. The CDR3 length is 13 residues. V was clipped by 5 bases and J by 5 bases, with 12 bases between them. CDR3 DNA sequence: TGTGCCAGCAGCCTGGACAGAACCGAGACCCAGTACTTC. As protein: CASSLDRTETQYF.

This rearrangement joins TRBV2 to TRBJ2-4; TRBD2 aligns across 9 bases. V lost 6 bases to trimming and J lost 6 bases; unmatched junction nucleotides: 9. The CDR3 totals 15 residues. Germline values: CDR1 SNHLY, CDR2 FYNNEI. Here the CDR3 DNA reads TGTGCCAGCAGGGCCGGGACTAGCCGTGCAAACATTCAGTACTTC. This encodes CASRAGTSRANIQYF.

Comment on this clone: Germline is not matched at one junction end, which may reflect a read error. V gene TRBV6-1 combines with J gene TRBJ2-1; D remains unclear. This CDR3 is built from 15 residues. CDR1 and CDR2 (germline): MNHNS, SASEGT. The CDR3 protein is CASSEEVPPYNERFF. The CDR3 DNA reads as TGTGCCAGCAGTGAAGAAGTTCCCCCATACAATGAGCGGTTCTTC.